A selection of T cell receptor beta chains follows, all from one sample in a study of CD8 T cells in ankylosing spondylitis. TCRdb reanalysed the 5' RACE reads using MiXCR and keeps one entry per CDR3 protein. The table lists hundreds of thousands of distinct CDR3 sequences, over 9.5% of them singletons. The material sequenced was blood, either unsorted or a sorted T cell fraction (not recorded which). These TCRs come from a male donor with ankylosing spondylitis. The CDR3 runs from the conserved cysteine through the conserved F or W. Each record gives: V gene, clone size, J gene, D gene, CDR3 DNA, CDR3 protein. A D gene is named only where the DNA matches it firmly. Clone size, where shown, is once, few, many, or a class for clones that have expanded.

>TRBV20-1|NA|TRBJ2-3|TRBD2
TGCAGTGCTCCAGGACTAGCGGGAGGACGAACGCAGTATTTT
CSAPGLAGGRTQYF
>TRBV20-1|few|TRBJ2-7|TRBD1
TGCAGTGCTGGGAGTTTTAACAGGGGGCAGGTCGAGCAGTACTTC
CSAGSFNRGQVEQYF
>TRBV28|many|TRBJ2-3|NA
TGTGCCAGCAGTACCCCCCCCAGGGGTCCGCAGTATTTT
CASSTPPRGPQYF
>TRBV7-8|NA|TRBJ2-5|NA
TGTGCCAGCAGAGACCCGGGACTGGGCACCCAGTACTTC
CASRDPGLGTQYF
>TRBV4-3|many|TRBJ2-2|TRBD2
TGCGCCAGCAGCCAAGAAAAACTAGCGGGCACCGGGGAGCTGTTTTTT
CASSQEKLAGTGELFF
>TRBV10-2|many|TRBJ2-7|NA
TGCGCCAGCGAGGGCACCTCCTACGAGCAGTACTTC
CASEGTSYEQYF
>TRBV4-3|NA|TRBJ2-1|NA
TGCGCCAGCAGCCTCCAGATGACCTCCTACAATGAGCAGTTCTTC
CASSLQMTSYNEQFF
>TRBV20-1|many|TRBJ1-4|NA
TGCAGTCACTGGTTACAGGCGGGGTATGAAAAACTGTTTTTT
CSHWLQAGYEKLFF
>TRBV7-2|few|TRBJ2-3|NA
TGTGCCAGCAGCTTAGGTGCGACCCTCACAGATACGCAGTATTTT
CASSLGATLTDTQYF
>TRBV12-3/TRBV12-4|NA|TRBJ2-6|TRBD1
TGTGCCAGCCGACAGGGGGCGAGCGGGGCCAACGTCCTGACTTTC
CASRQGASGANVLTF
>TRBV7-2|many|TRBJ2-3|NA
TGTGCCAGCAGCTTATCTGCAGATACGCAGTATTTT
CASSLSADTQYF
>TRBV4-1|NA|TRBJ1-2|NA
TGCGCCAGCAGCCAAGATGGATCAGGGCGCGGCTACACCTTC
CASSQDGSGRGYTF
>TRBV7-2|NA|TRBJ2-4|TRBD1
TGTGCCAGCAGCCCGCGACAGGGTTTAGCCAAAAACATTCAGTACTTC
CASSPRQGLAKNIQYF
>TRBV20-1|few|TRBJ1-5|TRBD1
TGCAGTGCCGTCCGACAGGGGGCGAGAGGCAATCAGCCCCAGCATTTT
CSAVRQGARGNQPQHF
>TRBV20-1|NA|TRBJ1-2|NA
TGCAGCGGCCCGGATGGACGGTATGGCTACACCTTC
CSGPDGRYGYTF
>TRBV19|NA|TRBJ2-3|TRBD2
TGTGCCAGTAGTACACTAGCGGGAGCGATCACAGATACGCAGTATTTT
CASSTLAGAITDTQYF
>TRBV7-2|NA|TRBJ2-7|NA
TGTGCCAGCAGCTCCGCCGGGACTGCCGCCTACGAGCAGTACTTC
CASSSAGTAAYEQYF
>TRBV12-3/TRBV12-4|NA|TRBJ1-1|NA
TGTGCCAGCAGTACTCGGGGGAAGAACACTGAAGCTTTCTTT
CASSTRGKNTEAFF
>TRBV9|few|TRBJ2-1|TRBD2
TGTGCCAGCAGCGTAAGCGGGACTCTCAATGAGCAGTTCTTC
CASSVSGTLNEQFF
>TRBV20-1|few|TRBJ1-5|NA
TGCAGTGCTAGCAATAGGGGGCAGCCCCAGCATTTT
CSASNRGQPQHF
>TRBV4-3|few|TRBJ2-7|NA
TGCGCCAGCGGCCAAGGGGTCGGGGGCCCCTACGAGCAGTACTTC
CASGQGVGGPYEQYF
>TRBV4-3|few|TRBJ1-6|NA
TGCGCCAGCAGCCACCCATGGCCATCCTCGGTCCTCCACTTT
CASSHPWPSSVLHF
>TRBV6-1|few|TRBJ1-1|TRBD1
TGTGCCAGCACACCCCTCCGACAGGGCCTAGCCAGCAGCACTGAAGCTTTCTTT
CASTPLRQGLASSTEAFF
>TRBV6-2/TRBV6-3|NA|TRBJ2-1|TRBD2
TGTGCCAGCAGGACTAGCGGGGGGATGAATGAGCAGTTCTTC
CASRTSGGMNEQFF
>TRBV12-3/TRBV12-4|NA|TRBJ1-2|TRBD1
TGTGCCAGCAGTCTACAGGGGGCCTGGGGCTACACCTTC
CASSLQGAWGYTF
>TRBV4-1|few|TRBJ1-1|NA
TGCGCCAGCAGCAAACCCGGGGGCACTGAAGCTTTCTTT
CASSKPGGTEAFF
>TRBV4-1|few|TRBJ2-1|NA
TGCGCCAGCAGCCACCAACGGAGCGATGAGCAGTTCTTC
CASSHQRSDEQFF
>TRBV12-3/TRBV12-4|few|TRBJ2-3|NA
TGTGCCAGCAGTATAGACAGGTCCACAGATACGCAGTATTTT
CASSIDRSTDTQYF
>TRBV7-6|many|TRBJ2-7|NA
TGTGCCAGCAGCTTGGAAGCGGAGACCTACGAGCAGTACTTC
CASSLEAETYEQYF
>TRBV5-1|few|TRBJ2-5|TRBD2
TGCGCCAGTCAAAGCGGGAGGGCCGGAGAGACCCAGTACTTC
CASQSGRAGETQYF
>TRBV7-3|few|TRBJ1-6|NA
TGTGCCAGCAGCTCAGCAGGGGATTCACCCCTCCACTTT
CASSSAGDSPLHF